This TCR beta chain was recorded in a study of T cells in Graves' hyperthyroidism and ophthalmopathy. Amplification targeted TCR beta CDR3 regions from RNA transcripts. RT-PCR in the first round (using the HTBI primer set) targeted the TCR CDR3. TCRdb re-called the multiplex PCR reads through MiXCR, storing one row per CDR3 protein. In the table there are some 490,000 distinct CDR3 sequences, roughly 22% of which are singletons. A few counts support this clonotype. Germline V lookup: CDR1 WSHSY, CDR2 SAAADI. V lost 4 bases, J lost 1 base, and 3 bases stayed unmatched. This CDR3 contains 14 residues. The sequence was obtained from a woman aged 65 to 85 with Graves' ophthalmopathy. The sample taken for sequencing was blood. This chain links TRBV10-2 with TRBJ2-7, with TRBD1 identical over 8 bases. The CDR3 protein is CASSGQGLSYEQYF. Here the CDR3 DNA reads TGCGCCAGCAGTGGACAGGGGTTGTCCTACGAGCAGTACTTC.